This TCR beta chain appears in the sequencing data of a study of identical twins. Carrying unique molecular identifiers, the cDNA also gained a universal primer site through template switching. TCRdb re-called the 5' RACE reads through MiXCR, storing one row per CDR3 protein. The sample holds about 430,000 distinct CDR3 sequences, around a sixth seen once. Study findings and constraints: For cord blood, abundant beta clonotypes had fewer insertions, unlike memory repertoires, which showed none. Low generation-probability sequences were in excess among twin-shared out-of-frame alpha sequences. Beta out-of-frame twin sharing showed a weaker excess.

This clonotype occurred many times. The antigen remains undetermined. The sequenced material came from naive T cells sorted from blood. The source of this sequence is a man between 50 and 59 years old in good health.

CDR3 DNA: TGTGCCAGCAGTGAAGCAGGGCTTGGCTACACCTTC. It translates to CASSEAGLGYTF. This rearrangement joins TRBV2 to TRBJ1-2; D gene uncertain. The V end was cut by 0 bases, the J end by 7 bases, with 6 bases between. CDR1 and CDR2 (germline): SNHLY, FYNNEI. The CDR3 length is 12 residues.